These 14 T cell receptor beta chains came from one sample sequenced in a study of high-grade serous ovarian cancer treatment subgroups. Generated by immunoSEQ multiplex PCR, the TCRdb table keeps only in-frame clones and is missing some. The sample includes roughly 950 clones, 66% of them seen just once. Tumor samples were taken before definitive surgery or chemotherapy. Material for sequencing was tumor tissue. The receptors were sampled from a human donor with high-grade serous ovarian cancer.

The chain recombines TRBV7-9 with TRBJ2-7; 14 nucleotides agree with TRBD2. Germline CDR1 reads SEHNR; CDR2 reads FQNEAQ (reference sequence). The CDR3 loop spans 15 amino acids. V lost 4 bases, J lost 4 bases, and 3 bases stayed unmatched. The chain's CDR3 is CASSSGTSGGYEQYF. Here the CDR3 DNA reads TGTGCCAGCAGCTCCGGGACTAGCGGGGGTTACGAGCAGTACTTC. Complete variable domain (other parts from reference TRBV7-9 and TRBJ2-7): DTGVSQNPRHKITKRGQNVTFRCDPISEHNRLYWYRQTLGQGPEFLTYFQNEAQLEKSRLLSDRFSAERPKGSFSTLEIQRTEQGDSAMYLCASSSGTSGGYEQYFGPGTRLTVT.

The chain employs TRBV4-2 and TRBJ2-2; D is ambiguous. V lost 5 bases, J lost 0 bases, and 16 bases lay in between. The CDR3 runs to 17 residues. Germline V lookup: CDR1 LGHNA, CDR2 YNFKEQ. For the CDR3, the DNA is TGTGCCAGCAGCTTGGTTCCGGGCAGATCGAACACCGGGGAGCTGTTTTTT. Protein sequence: CASSLVPGRSNTGELFF.

This clone showed up just once. This chain links TRBV2 with TRBJ2-6, with 8 bases lining up with TRBD1. Germline CDR1 and CDR2: SNHLY and FYNNEI. Trimming removed 4 bases from V and 4 bases from J; junction bases left unmatched: 9. The CDR3 has 17 amino acids. The CDR3 sequence: CASSVGQGGSGANVLTF. The DNA of the CDR3 is TGTGCCAGCAGTGTAGGACAGGGAGGTTCAGGGGCCAACGTCCTGACTTTC.

The J gene is TRBJ2-3, the V gene TRBV7-2; D is undetermined. The CDR3 is 13 amino acids. Trimming took 5 bases from V and 4 from J, leaving 10 bases between them. Looked up from germline, CDR1 is SGHTA and CDR2 is FQGNSA. The CDR3 loop reads CASSTWMPDTQYF. CDR3 coding DNA: TGTGCCAGCAGCACCTGGATGCCAGATACGCAGTATTTT. Based on the CDR3 plus reference TRBV7-2 and TRBJ2-3, the full variable domain is GAGVSQSPSNKVTEKGKDVELRCDPISGHTALYWYRQSLGQGLEFLIYFQGNSAPDKSGLPSDRFSAERTGGSVSTLTIQRTQQEDSAVYLCASSTWMPDTQYFGPGTRLTVL.

This clone is labeled large (0.1 to 1%). The chain is built from TRBV9 and TRBJ2-3, with 12 bases matching TRBD2. V lost 0 bases and J lost 5; bases outside the gene matches: 10. Germline values: CDR1 SGDLS, CDR2 YYNGEE. The CDR3 has 18 amino acids. The CDR3 protein is CASSVVGLAGGPEDTQYF. In DNA, the CDR3 is TGTGCCAGCAGCGTAGTAGGGCTAGCGGGAGGGCCCGAAGATACGCAGTATTTT.

This clone was seen a single time. One end of the junction fails to match germline, which may point to a read error. The J gene is TRBJ2-5, the V gene TRBV7-7; D gene ambiguous. The germline CDR1 and CDR2 sequences are SSHAT and FNYEAQ (reference sequence). There are 13 residues in the CDR3. CDR3 residues: CASSLEQRETQYF. In nucleotides, the CDR3 is TGTGCTAGCAGCTTAGAACAGAGGGAGACCCAGTACTTC.

This clone is a singleton in its sample. The chain uses TRBV6-5 and TRBJ2-6; no definite D call. This CDR3 contains 16 residues. Germline CDR1 is MNHEY and CDR2 is SVGAGI. V was pared by 1 base and J by 4 bases, with 11 bases between. The CDR3 DNA reads as TGTGCCAGCAGTTACTTCCCTCGGACCGGGGCCAACGTCCTGACTTTC. Protein: CASSYFPRTGANVLTF.

Only a few counts were recorded for this clone. The V and J genes are TRBV10-3 and TRBJ2-4, with D perhaps matching TRBD1 (6 bases). V lost 6 bases, J lost 0 bases, and 12 bases lay in between. Germline V gives CDR1 ENHRY, CDR2 SYGVKD. The CDR3 totals 15 residues. For the CDR3, the DNA is TGTGCCATCAGGGACAGTCTAATAGCCAAAAACATTCAGTACTTC. It codes for CAIRDSLIAKNIQYF.

This chain joins TRBV11-2 and TRBJ2-7, with TRBD2 matching over 8 bases. This CDR3 is 14 amino acids long. J was trimmed by 3 bases and V by 2 bases; bases with no gene match: 3. From germline, CDR1 is SGHAT and CDR2 FQNNGV. CDR3 amino acids: CASSLRGGFYEQYF. As DNA, the CDR3 is TGTGCCAGCAGCTTACGGGGGGGGTTCTACGAGCAGTACTTC. Combining the CDR3 with reference TRBV11-2 and TRBJ2-7 gives the whole variable domain EAGVAQSPRYKIIEKRQSVAFWCNPISGHATLYWYQQILGQGPKLLIQFQNNGVVDDSQLPKDRFSAERLKGVDSTLKIQPAKLEDSAVYLCASSLRGGFYEQYFGPGTRLTVT.

The chain joins TRBV5-4 to TRBJ2-3, with 8 positions matching TRBD1. The CDR3 spans 19 residues. V was pared by 1 base and J by 1 base, with 14 bases of the junction left unmatched. The V gene's germline CDR1 is SGHNT and CDR2 YYREEE (reference sequence). The CDR3 nucleotides are TGTGCCAGCAGCTTGCTACAGGGGGTAGACTATTCGGGCACAGATACGCAGTATTTT. Its protein is CASSLLQGVDYSGTDTQYF. The variable domain in full, with the rest retrieved from reference TRBV5-4 and TRBJ2-3, is ETGVTQSPTHLIKTRGQQVTLRCSSQSGHNTVSWYQQALGQGPQFIFQYYREEENGRGNFPPRFSGLQFPNYSSELNVNALELDDSALYLCASSLLQGVDYSGTDTQYFGPGTRLTVL.

J is TRBJ2-1 and V is TRBV7-9; 10 bases map to TRBD2. CDR1 and CDR2 (germline): SEHNR, FQNEAQ (reference sequence). The CDR3 runs 18 residues. The junction had 17 bases not matched to a gene; V was cut back by 5 bases and J by 7 bases. The CDR3 nucleotides are TGTGCCAGCAGCCCCGTAGAGCGAAGCGGGAGGGTGGGGAATGAGCAGTTCTTC. This encodes CASSPVERSGRVGNEQFF. Complete variable domain (other parts from reference TRBV7-9 and TRBJ2-1): DTGVSQNPRHKITKRGQNVTFRCDPISEHNRLYWYRQTLGQGPEFLTYFQNEAQLEKSRLLSDRFSAERPKGSFSTLEIQRTEQGDSAMYLCASSPVERSGRVGNEQFFGPGTRLTVL.

The chain carries TRBV6-5 and TRBJ2-7; 7 bases are shared with TRBD2. The J segment lost 9 bases and the V segment lost 0 bases, leaving 14 bases of the junction unmatched. Germline-derived CDR1 and CDR2 are MNHEY and SVGAGI. The CDR3 runs 16 residues. The CDR3 protein is CASSYSPAGLTGGQYF. For the CDR3, the DNA is TGTGCCAGCAGTTACTCGCCAGCGGGATTAACGGGGGGGCAGTACTTC.

V usage is TRBV4-2 and J usage is TRBJ2-6; D is ambiguous. The germline CDR1 and CDR2 sequences are LGHNA and YNFKEQ. This CDR3 contains 16 residues. V lost 4 bases, J lost 0 bases, and 10 bases lay in between. The CDR3 bases are TGTGCCAGCAGCCGCCGAACAGCCTCTGGGGCCAACGTCCTGACTTTC. Amino acid sequence: CASSRRTASGANVLTF.

The CDR3 region is CASSYSPNQPQHF. The CDR3 region has the DNA TGTGCCAGCAGCTACAGCCCCAATCAGCCCCAGCATTTT. This chain links TRBV7-8 with TRBJ1-5; D is uncertain. CDR3 length: 13 amino acids. The V end was cut by 4 bases, the J end by 3 bases, with 7 bases between. Germline assignment: CDR1 SGHVS and CDR2 FQNEAQ.